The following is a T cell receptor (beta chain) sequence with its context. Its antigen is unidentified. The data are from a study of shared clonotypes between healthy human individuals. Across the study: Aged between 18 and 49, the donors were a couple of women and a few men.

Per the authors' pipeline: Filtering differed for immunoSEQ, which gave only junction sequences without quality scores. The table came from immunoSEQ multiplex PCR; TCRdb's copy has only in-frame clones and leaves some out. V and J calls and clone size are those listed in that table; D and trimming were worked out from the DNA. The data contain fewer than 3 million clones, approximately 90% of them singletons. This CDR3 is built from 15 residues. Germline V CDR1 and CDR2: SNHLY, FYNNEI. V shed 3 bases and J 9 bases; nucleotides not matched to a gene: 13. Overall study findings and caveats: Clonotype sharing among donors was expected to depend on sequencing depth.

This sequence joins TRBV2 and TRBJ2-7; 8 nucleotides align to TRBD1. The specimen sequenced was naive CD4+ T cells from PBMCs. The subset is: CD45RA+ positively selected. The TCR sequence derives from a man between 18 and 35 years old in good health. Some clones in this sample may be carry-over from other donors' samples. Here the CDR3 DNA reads TGTGCCAGCAGTGAGGGGGCCAGGGGGCTGGTTGGGCAGTACTTC. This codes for CASSEGARGLVGQYF.